This T cell receptor beta chain was found in a study of blood T cell repertoires in COVID-19 (dated by TCRdb to about 2020). At the level of the whole study: Samples covering the acute and convalescent phases of COVID-19 were provided by collaborators in the United States, Italy and Spain. The prospective study material was composed of cDNA or gDNA derived from T cells, B-cell-depleted T cells, or PBMCs. The dataset comprised deeply sampled blood TCRbeta repertoires from subjects exposed to, actively infected with, or recovered from COVID-19. The repertoires were released in a freely available public database meant as a resource for research on the immune response to SARS-CoV-2. The samples were drawn from two sources: the first 160 participants of the ongoing ImmuneRACE study, and fewer than 1,500 subjects contributed by 6 global collaborators. Sample metadata almost always included a de-identified subject ID, COVID-19 status, age in years and sex. Where available, HLA class I and class II types were obtained from metadata supplied by the sample provider rather than from assay-based typing. The paper's findings and limits, for the study overall: How much clinical and demographic metadata was included differed by source and by participant, and the metadata was provided uncurated.

Whole blood was collected in K2EDTA tubes by collaborating institutions according to the institutions' own protocols. For TCRbeta analysis, collaborators shipped samples as frozen whole blood, isolated PBMCs, or DNA extracted from either of those sample types. TCRbeta CDR3 regions were amplified from genomic DNA using the immunoSEQ Assay, a bias-controlled multiplex PCR. The original pipeline was this. The number of nucleated cells in each sample was estimated by amplification of reference gene primers within the assay. To quantify the absolute abundance of each unique TCRbeta CDR3 rearrangement, sequence reads were collapsed and filtered. For each sample, productive Simpson clonality was calculated as the square root of Simpson's diversity index over productive rearrangements. TCRdb mirrors the immuneACCESS table, restricted to in-frame sequences. Some clones are absent from its copies; in checked studies, under half trace to an unresolved V gene, and the reason for the others is unknown. The V and J calls and the clone size are those of that table, but D and trimming were determined from the DNA. In this sample the table shows 200,000 to 250,000 clones, about 83% of which occur a single time. The top ten clonotypes cover more than 5.5% of the sample.

A note on this clone: Its cognate antigen has yet to be identified. Base qualities are not at hand, and no much larger clone is one base apart.

Trimming accounts for 4 bases at V and 2 bases at J, while the number of junction bases matched to no gene is 8. The CDR3, from cysteine to phenylalanine, totals 16 residues. Of the read, only the CDR3 DNA is kept; its 48 bases are in frame from base 1. CDR1 and CDR2 were assigned from the germline V gene as MGHRA and YSYEKL. The TCR sequence derives from a human donor in a cohort sampled during active COVID-19. Sequenced material: peripheral blood. The chain links TRBV4-1 with TRBJ2-3; the central 8 bases match TRBD2. The sequenced DNA: TGCGCCAGCAGCCGTCAGGGACTAGAGGCCACAGATACGCAGTATTTT. Translated, it reads CASSRQGLEATDTQYF.